This entry features one T cell receptor (beta chain) sequence. The antigen it binds to is not known. No base quality values were provided; no much bigger clone lies one nucleotide off. This sample is drawn from a study of cytomegalovirus exposure and HLA in healthy donors (TCRdb year 2017). At the level of the whole study: According to an earlier analysis of a few hundred of the donors, about 179 million T cells yielded roughly 100 million unique TCR beta sequences and about 280 Gb of sequence data. On average, roughly 250,000 unique TCR beta nucleotide sequences were sequenced per donor among some 430 genotyped donors of the cohort, with roughly 20% of those sequences being non-productive. An early release that covered about 600 HLA-typed donors contained around 300 gigabases of sequencing data and approximately 85 million unique TCR sequences. To predict cytomegalovirus infection status, the study brought together high-throughput TCR immunosequencing, statistical association of individual TCRs with disease status, and machine learning. Class I and class II HLA loci were covered by the typing at four-digit resolution. A later genetic analysis used genome-wide SNP genotypes for about three fifths of the roughly 700 donors, treating that subset as a discovery cohort. A later analysis re-analyzed previously published TCR beta repertoires from 666 donors and added high-resolution HLA genotyping to study TCR occurrence patterns. Rather than using new phenotypic data, the later analysis identified candidate immune exposures from TCR beta sequences and from how often those sequences occurred across donors. A separate validation cohort of roughly 110 different subjects was used in addition to the 666-subject first cohort. The study was designed to test whether signatures of past pathogen exposure could be identified by cataloging public T cell receptors. The study used immunosequencing to profile the T cell repertoires of some 600 subjects and linked those repertoires to cytomegalovirus serostatus. Several DR-DQ haplotypes were treated as single units for association and clustering because of strong linkage in the cohort. Every discovery cohort repertoire had been produced on one sequencing platform. To decide whether each TCR beta V gene segment behaved as functional or pseudogenic, an earlier analysis of nearly 600 of the donors relied on high-throughput TCR beta sequencing. Among the roughly 430 genotyped donors, approximately 82% belonged to the genetic ancestry cluster associated with self-reported Caucasian donors. Typing coverage varied by locus: about 620-640 donors for A, B, C, DRB1 and DQB1; approximately 500 for DQA1; some 610 for DPA1; more than 450 for DPB1. Donor age, sex, ethnicity and CMV serostatus were compiled together with the repertoire data.

In total, fewer than 750 healthy bone marrow donors made up the cohort. Cohort members were all nominally healthy when sampled, although unrecorded immune exposures were likely present. The donor tested CMV seropositive and was one of the 289 seropositive cohort members. Every donor gave a peripheral blood sample, and the peripheral blood mononuclear cells from that sample were used for TCR beta sequencing. Genomic DNA extraction from the blood cell samples was performed with the Qiagen DNeasy Blood Extraction Kit. The CDR3 covers 14 residues, taking in both the cysteine and the phenylalanine. Solely the CDR3 DNA is kept, with 42 bases framed from the first base. V loses 4 bases of germline sequence and J loses 4 bases, and the interval between the two ends is 14 bases. From a lookup of the germline V gene, CDR1 and CDR2 are SGHRS and YFSETQ. Library preparation used the immunoSEQ multiplex PCR assay. For the multiplex PCR, a mixture combining 60 forward primers for TCR Vbeta segments and 13 reverse primers for TCR Jbeta segments was used. A multiplex PCR assay on genomic DNA amplified the CDR3 region of rearranged TCR beta genes. The amplified TCR beta libraries were sequenced on the Illumina HiSeq System as 87-base-pair reads. The original methods were these. Across the 666 repertoires, a later analysis counted 75 million to 90 million unique TCR beta chains, around 11 million of which were shared by at least two donors. A nearest-neighbor algorithm error-corrected the raw reads and collapsed the reads into unique sequences, merging closely related sequences to remove PCR and sequencing errors. To assign V, D and J gene segments, CDR3 sequences were aligned to IMGT reference sequences. For a sequence to be retained, a match of at least six nucleotides to both a V gene segment and a J gene segment was required. Rearrangements were classified as productive when the CDR3 lacked stop codons and remained in frame with V and J, and all other rearrangements were classified as non-productive. CDR3 was defined by IMGT convention, running from the second conserved V-encoded cysteine to the conserved J-encoded phenylalanine. The earlier analysis of 450 to 750 of the donors excluded any sequence lacking an unambiguous match to a single V gene segment. An earlier analysis of around 600 of the donors classified V segments as functional when productive rearrangements were above 56.7% and as segregating when the standard deviation between donors was above 5%. To diagnose cytomegalovirus status from the catalog of TCR beta chain sequences, a statistical classification framework was built. V and J gene assignment, in a later analysis, came from comparing TCR nucleotide sequences with IMGT/GENE-DB human TR gene sequences. In a later analysis, CDR3 sequences and most-parsimonious VDJ recombination scenarios were assigned using the TCRdist pipeline. In a later analysis, each TCR beta chain was defined by its CDR3 amino acid sequence together with its V-gene family, and reads lacking a unique V-gene family were excluded. To address suspected cross-contamination and a sequencing artifact, a later analysis removed under 600 highly shared, low-generation-probability nucleotide sequences. A later analysis calculated a clonal expansion index for each public chain from normalized within-repertoire ranks of inferred template counts. In a later analysis, generation probabilities were computed with a VDJ recombination model fitted to out-of-frame rearrangements, and the resulting probabilities were checked against IGoR. A later analysis scored TCR-TCR, TCR-HLA and TCR-CMV co-occurrence with hypergeometric tests, applying a repertoire-size bias correction to TCR pairs. A later analysis estimated false discovery rates by permuting HLA or CMV assignments 20 times. In a later analysis, co-occurring TCRs were grouped using DBSCAN, and TCRdist sequence similarity was added for clustering within HLA-allele-positive subsets. Co-occurrence clustering excluded repertoires with fewer than 30,000 or more than 120,000 public chains, plus five with anomalous nucleotide sharing. Sourced from immuneACCESS, this table was stored by TCRdb with only in-frame sequences that have V and J called. A share of the clones is absent; for the studies checked, an unresolved V gene accounts for under half, and the remainder has no known explanation. V, J and clone size derive from that table, while D and trimming were established from the DNA sequence. Present in this sample are 200,000 or so clones, approximately 81% of which were seen just once. Jointly, the top ten make up 2.1% of the sample.

What the work shows at the level of the full study, not this receptor alone: An association between a missense DCLRE1C variant and V-gene and J-gene trimming of TCR beta chains was found in a later genetic analysis and replicated in an independent cohort. A further reported finding was that TCR beta sequences accurately predicted the HLA-A and HLA-B alleles for most subjects in the first cohort. A cluster of highly shared sequence variants was judged likely to be a technical artifact of the sequencing pipeline. Some IMGT-functional V segments, including TRBV6-2 and TRBV6-3, could not be told apart with the 87-base-pair reads, so those segments were excluded. In a later analysis, most CMV-associated TCR beta chains were found to appear HLA-restricted, with HLA associations seemingly driven largely by CMV exposure. A few of the identified cytomegalovirus-associated TCR beta chains were confirmed in vitro to be specific for cytomegalovirus antigens. Linkage disequilibrium might explain the correlated functional status among segregating V segments, but an unknown experimental factor could not be excluded. While some public TCRs were present in many individuals, most TCR sequences turned up only very rarely across donors. According to a later analysis, TCR association rates differed among HLA loci, with DRB1 alleles showing the most associated TCRs and HLA-C alleles showing the fewest. A total of 150 or so TCR beta chains were listed by the study as associated with cytomegalovirus. In an earlier analysis of about 540 of the donors, most TCR beta V segments were observed in productive rearrangements about 90% or about 30% of the time, broadly matching IMGT annotations. Compared with equally common non-associated chains, HLA-associated TCR beta chains in a later analysis were more clonally expanded and had lower generation probabilities. It was suggested by the authors that the approach could potentially be generalized to other disease states and immunological phenotypes. In this cohort, only TCR beta chains were sequenced, and detectable features were limited by the absence of alpha or paired-chain data. Because HLA typing was unavailable for some donors at each locus, only the typed subset was used in association tests. A later genetic analysis reported fewer N-insertions in productive TCRs among donors in an Asian-associated ancestry cluster than the approximately 700-donor mean. The classifier was reported to diagnose cytomegalovirus status with high specificity and sensitivity in both the original cohort and the validation cohort. In a later analysis, several top co-occurrence clusters were reported to appear linked to parvovirus B19, influenza, CMV and Epstein-Barr virus. The earlier analysis of approximately 560 of the donors excluded around 17 rarely observed V segments, including chromosome 9 orphons, because counts were too low. CMV serostatus was the only immune exposure information available for the cohort. At a false discovery rate of 0.05, a later analysis linked some 17,000 TCR beta sequences to specific HLA alleles. The presence/absence analyses assumed that sequencing depth was roughly uniform across donors, and that assumption may not be true. When HLA alleles, especially DR and DQ, strongly co-occurred, TCR associations were difficult to assign to individual alleles.

The chain employs TRBV5-1 and TRBJ1-1; matching of 5 bases hints at TRBD1 as the D gene. The sample consisted of PBMCs. This sequence originates from a woman aged 18-35 years in good health and CMV-seropositive. The sequenced DNA: TGCGCCAGCAGCACACAGGCGTCATCCACTGAAGCTTTCTTT. Its protein product is CASSTQASSTEAFF.